Below are 31 T cell receptor beta chains sequenced from a single sample in a study of shared clonotypes between healthy human individuals. Generated by immunoSEQ multiplex PCR, the TCRdb table keeps only in-frame clones and is missing some. The sample shows more than 2 million clones, more than 90% of them seen only once. The sequenced sample was naive CD4+ T cells sorted from blood. Subset here: CD45RA+ positively selected. The source is a man aged 18 to 29 in good health.

This clone was counted only a few times. The chain links TRBV27 to TRBJ1-6; D gene uncertain. There are 13 residues in the CDR3. Trimming removed 2 bases from V and 8 bases from J, with 7 bases in between. Germline V lookup: CDR1 MNHEY, CDR2 SMNVEV (reference sequence). CDR3 protein: CASSLGPDSPLHF. The CDR3 bases are TGTGCCAGCAGTTTAGGCCCGGATTCACCCCTCCACTTT.

The chain links TRBV5-1 to TRBJ2-1; 11 nucleotides match TRBD1. V lost 7 bases, J lost 2 bases, and 5 bases stayed unmatched. The length of the CDR3 is 15 residues. Germline lookup yields CDR1 SGHRS and CDR2 YFSETQ. The CDR3 reads CASVGTGGTYNEQFF. CDR3 in DNA: TGCGCCAGCGTGGGGACAGGGGGAACCTACAATGAGCAGTTCTTC. The variable domain in full, completed from reference TRBV5-1 and TRBJ2-1, reads KAGVTQTPRYLIKTRGQQVTLSCSPISGHRSVSWYQQTPGQGLQFLFEYFSETQRNKGNFPGRFSGRQFSNSRSEMNVSTLELGDSALYLCASVGTGGTYNEQFFGPGTRLTVL.

This rearrangement joins TRBV7-9 to TRBJ2-2; TRBD1 matches at 12 bases. The germline gives CDR1 SEHNR, CDR2 FQNEAQ (reference sequence). V was clipped by 4 bases and J by 8 bases; unmatched bases: 5. The CDR3 sequence is 15 residues long. CDR3 bases: TGTGCCAGCAGCTCGGGACAGGGGGCATCTGGGGAGCTGTTTTTT. Translated, it gives CASSSGQGASGELFF.

The chain carries TRBV7-8 and TRBJ1-3; D unresolved. Germline-derived CDR1 and CDR2 are SGHVS and FQNEAQ. V lost 4 bases, J lost 10 bases, and 11 bases lay in between. The CDR3 runs 12 residues. The CDR3 DNA follows: TGTGCCAGCAGCTCGGGCAGCGAGACCATATATTTT. As protein: CASSSGSETIYF.

The chain links TRBV30 to TRBJ1-6; D gene uncertain. The CDR3 extends over 14 amino acids. CDR1 GTSNPN and CDR2 SVGIG come from the germline V gene (reference sequence). V lost 2 bases, J lost 7 bases, and 12 bases lay in between. CDR3 in amino acids: CAWSRRAANSPLHF. CDR3 coding DNA: TGTGCCTGGAGTAGGAGGGCAGCCAATTCACCCCTCCACTTT.

The CDR3 region is CAISESRGAMSVSNQPQHF. CDR3 DNA: TGTGCCATCAGTGAGTCTCGGGGGGCTATGTCTGTTAGCAATCAGCCCCAGCATTTT. V is TRBV10-3 and J is TRBJ1-5, with D tentatively TRBD1 (6 bases). The CDR3 spans 19 residues. Deletions cut 0 bases from V and 0 bases from J, with 18 bases between. From germline, CDR1 is ENHRY and CDR2 SYGVKD.

The rearrangement links TRBV7-9 to TRBJ1-1, with a weak D call TRBD1 (5 bases). Looked up from germline, CDR1 is SEHNR and CDR2 is FQNEAQ (reference sequence). Trimming left V 3 bases short and J 0 bases short, with 8 bases between. This CDR3 is 14 amino acids long. The CDR3 sequence is CASSFGTMNTEAFF. The CDR3 region has the DNA TGTGCCAGCAGCTTTGGGACTATGAACACTGAAGCTTTCTTT.

The genes are TRBV5-1 and TRBJ1-1; TRBD1 agrees at 9 bases. V lost 3 bases to trimming and J lost 1 base; unmatched junction nucleotides: 4. Germline V gene data show CDR1 as SGHRS and CDR2 as YFSETQ. This CDR3 region has 15 residues. CDR3 sequence reads: CASSSQGQGNTEAFF. DNA for the CDR3: TGCGCCAGCAGCTCCCAGGGACAGGGGAACACTGAAGCTTTCTTT.

DNA of the CDR3: TGTGCCAGCAGCGCTGGGAGGACTAGCGGATACTACGAGCAGTACTTC. It translates to CASSAGRTSGYYEQYF. This chain joins TRBV9 and TRBJ2-7, with 10 bases identical to TRBD2. The CDR3 contains 16 residues. CDR1 is SGDLS and CDR2 is YYNGEE in the germline V gene. Trimming at V came to 3 bases and at J to 3 bases, leaving 9 bases not matched to a gene.

The V gene is TRBV30, the J gene TRBJ1-2, with D maybe TRBD1 (6 bases). V dropped 0 bases and J dropped 8 bases, with 16 bases sitting between them. This CDR3 comprises 14 residues. Germline V gives CDR1 GTSNPN, CDR2 SVGIG (reference sequence). The CDR3 here is CAWSVGGTLVGYTF. The CDR3 coding sequence is TGTGCCTGGAGTGTAGGGGGGACCCTGGTAGGCTACACCTTC. The entire variable domain, with the rest obtained from reference TRBV30 and TRBJ1-2, is as follows: SQTIHQWPATLVQPVGSPLSLECTVEGTSNPNLYWYRQAAGRGLQLLFYSVGIGQISSEVPQNLSASRPQDRQFILSSKKLLLSDSGFYLCAWSVGGTLVGYTFGSGTRLTVV.

The chain is built from TRBV28 and TRBJ2-7; the D gene is possibly TRBD2 (7 bases). With 5 bases removed from V and 6 bases from J, the gap between germline ends came to 11 bases. The germline gives CDR1 MDHEN, CDR2 SYDVKM. The CDR3 is 12 residues long. The CDR3 reads CASSGGAREQYF. The DNA of the CDR3 is TGTGCCAGCAGTGGGGGGGCACGCGAGCAGTACTTC.

The V and J genes are TRBV6-1 and TRBJ1-4; D not certain. Trimming stripped 1 base from V and 4 bases from J, with 10 bases between. Germline CDR1 reads MNHNS; CDR2 reads SASEGT. The CDR3 runs 15 residues. CDR3 sequence reads: CASSEGGYSNEKLFF. The CDR3 DNA reads as TGTGCCAGCAGTGAAGGAGGGTACAGTAATGAAAAACTGTTTTTT.

The chain employs TRBV7-9 and TRBJ1-2; maybe TRBD1 (5 bases). V was cut by 2 bases and J by 2 bases, with 6 bases left in between. The germline V gene has CDR1 SEHNR and CDR2 FQNEAQ (reference sequence). This CDR3 is built from 13 residues. As DNA, the CDR3 is TGTGCCAGCAGCTTAAGGGGAAACTATGGCTACACCTTC. Translation: CASSLRGNYGYTF. The variable domain in full, completed from reference TRBV7-9 and TRBJ1-2, reads DTGVSQNPRHKITKRGQNVTFRCDPISEHNRLYWYRQTLGQGPEFLTYFQNEAQLEKSRLLSDRFSAERPKGSFSTLEIQRTEQGDSAMYLCASSLRGNYGYTFGSGTRLTVV.

This clone was counted a single time. CDR3 residues: CASIGTDDYGYTF. CDR3 DNA: TGTGCCAGCATCGGGACAGATGACTATGGCTACACCTTC. The chain couples TRBV28 to TRBJ1-2; 7 bases align to TRBD1. The CDR3 has 13 amino acids. V was pared by 7 bases and J by 3 bases, with 5 bases of the junction left unmatched. The germline V gene encodes CDR1 MDHEN and CDR2 SYDVKM.

The chain has TRBV4-1 and TRBJ2-1; 10 nucleotides agree with TRBD1. The CDR3 consists of 18 residues. V was pared by 3 bases and J by 3 bases, with 11 bases of the junction left unmatched. Germline values: CDR1 MGHRA, CDR2 YSYEKL. CDR3: CASSHDKPGTGVYNEQFF. The CDR3 DNA sequence: TGCGCCAGCAGCCACGATAAACCCGGGACAGGGGTCTACAATGAGCAGTTCTTC.

The rearrangement uses TRBV9 and TRBJ1-6; 7 bases fit TRBD1. Germline CDR1 SGDLS, CDR2 YYNGEE. The length of the CDR3 is 17 residues. Losses at the gene ends were 5 bases for V and 1 base for J; bases not matched to a gene: 9. DNA for the CDR3: TGTGCCAGCAGTGACAGGGAGGGGGAATCCTATAATTCACCCCTCCACTTT. Translating it yields CASSDREGESYNSPLHF.

The gene calls are TRBV29-1 and TRBJ2-3; the D is unclear. Trimming took 7 bases from V and 0 from J, leaving 17 bases between them. Germline V gene data show CDR1 as SQVTM and CDR2 as ANQGSEA. There are 15 residues in the CDR3. Here the CDR3 reads CSAGVSWPSTDTQYF. CDR3 nucleotide sequence: TGCAGCGCTGGGGTGAGTTGGCCGAGCACAGATACGCAGTATTTT.

The chain combines TRBV6-1 with TRBJ2-7, with no clear D. V was shortened by 2 bases and J by 6 bases, with 11 bases between the two germline ends. The V gene's germline CDR1 is MNHNS and CDR2 SASEGT. CDR3 length: 13 residues. CDR3: CASSERDRLEQYF. The CDR3 DNA reads TGTGCCAGCAGTGAAAGGGATAGGCTCGAGCAGTACTTC.

This rearrangement joins TRBV4-2 to TRBJ2-7; 9 bases map to TRBD1. The V gene end was trimmed by 4 bases and the J gene end by 4 bases; junction bases not matched to a gene: 8. CDR1 and CDR2 from the germline V gene are LGHNA and YNFKEQ. This CDR3 is 15 amino acids long. The CDR3 nucleotides read TGTGCCAGCAGCCTAGCCGGGACAGGGATGTACGAGCAGTACTTC. Its translation: CASSLAGTGMYEQYF.

The V and J genes are TRBV7-2 and TRBJ1-3; no firm D call. The CDR3 totals 11 residues. Trimming stripped 5 bases from V and 7 bases from J, with 6 bases between. From germline, CDR1 is SGHTA and CDR2 FQGNSA. CDR3 protein: CASSTRNTIYF. Written as DNA, the CDR3 is TGTGCCAGCAGCACGCGGAACACCATATATTTT.

This rearrangement joins TRBV27 to TRBJ2-5; TRBD2 aligns across 9 bases. In germline, CDR1 is MNHEY, CDR2 SMNVEV (reference sequence). V trimming: 3 bases; J trimming: 0 bases; junction bases outside the gene matches: 2. The CDR3 covers 15 residues. In nucleotides, the CDR3 is TGTGCCAGCAGTTTCGGACTAGCGTACCAAGAGACCCAGTACTTC. As protein: CASSFGLAYQETQYF.

V gene TRBV30 combines with J gene TRBJ2-4, with D tentatively TRBD1 (5 bases). Germline V gene data show CDR1 as GTSNPN and CDR2 as SVGIG (reference sequence). CDR3 size: 13 residues. V was clipped by 5 bases and J by 0 bases, with 8 bases between them. CDR3 sequence reads: CAWGAGAKNIQYF. The CDR3 nucleotides are TGTGCCTGGGGGGCCGGAGCCAAAAACATTCAGTACTTC.

This chain joins TRBV19 and TRBJ1-1, with 10 bases lining up with TRBD1. V lost 3 bases and J lost 0; bases outside the gene matches: 10. Germline CDR1 reads LNHDA; CDR2 reads SQIVND (reference sequence). The CDR3 is 18 residues long. The CDR3 DNA reads TGTGCCAGTAGTATTCTTGGACAGGGGGTGCGGATGAACACTGAAGCTTTCTTT. Translation gives CASSILGQGVRMNTEAFF.

This rearrangement joins TRBV23-1 to TRBJ1-1; D is unresolved. TRBV23-1 falls under the ORF class, with uncertain function. The ends were cut back, 5 bases at V and 1 base at J, with 17 bases in the middle. CDR3 length: 16 residues. Here the CDR3 reads CASSFPFDPGNTEAFF. CDR3 nucleotide sequence: TGCGCCAGCAGTTTTCCCTTCGACCCAGGGAACACTGAAGCTTTCTTT.

This chain uses TRBV18 with TRBJ1-2; no firm D call. Germline V gene sequence: CDR1 KGHSH, CDR2 LQKENI. V lost 0 bases and J lost 5, with 7 bases in between. The CDR3 consists of 13 residues. This CDR3 reads CASSPPPGYGYTF. CDR3 sequence (DNA): TGTGCCAGCTCACCACCACCCGGGTATGGCTACACCTTC.

The V and J genes are TRBV28 and TRBJ2-3; TRBD2 matches 9 bases. Germline CDR1 is MDHEN and CDR2 is SYDVKM. The CDR3 contains 16 residues. Germline trimming cut 0 bases from V and 2 bases from J; bases unmatched to any gene: 3. The CDR3 is CASSLWASGDTDTQYF. The DNA for the CDR3 is TGTGCCAGCAGTTTATGGGCTAGCGGGGACACAGATACGCAGTATTTT.

This rearrangement joins TRBV7-3 to TRBJ2-7, with 10 bases aligning to TRBD1. V lost 5 bases, J lost 1 base, and 5 bases stayed unmatched. This CDR3 spans 15 amino acids. Per the germline V gene, CDR1 is SGHTA and CDR2 is FQGTGA. The DNA for the CDR3 is TGTGCCAGCAGCCGCGGGACAGGGGCTTCCTACGAGCAGTACTTC. Its protein is CASSRGTGASYEQYF.

The chain uses TRBV30 and TRBJ2-3, with D perhaps matching TRBD1 (5 bases). Germline V CDR1 and CDR2: GTSNPN, SVGIG (reference sequence). CDR3 size: 15 residues. V was trimmed by 0 bases and J by 0 bases, leaving 10 bases between them. In nucleotides, the CDR3 is TGTGCCTGGAGTGTAGACAGTTCCAGCACAGATACGCAGTATTTT. Translated: CAWSVDSSSTDTQYF.

The rearrangement uses TRBV10-2 and TRBJ2-7, with TRBD1 matching over 7 bases. The CDR3 has 14 residues. Germline V CDR1 and CDR2: WSHSY, SAAADI. V gave up 10 bases and J gave up 2 bases; unmatched junction bases: 11. CDR3 sequence reads: CATTPRTGAYEQYF. Written as DNA, the CDR3 is TGCGCCACTACCCCCCGGACAGGAGCCTACGAGCAGTACTTC.

This chain joins TRBV10-3 and TRBJ2-7; D gene ambiguous. CDR1 ENHRY and CDR2 SYGVKD come from the germline V gene. Trimming took off 0 bases at V and 5 bases at J, with 8 bases between the two ends. This CDR3 has 13 amino acids. The CDR3 loop reads CAISESALHEQYF. The CDR3 nucleotides are TGTGCCATCAGTGAGTCGGCCCTCCACGAGCAGTACTTC.

This chain uses TRBV7-2 with TRBJ2-5; D possibly matches TRBD1 or TRBD2 (6 bases each). The germline V gene has CDR1 SGHTA and CDR2 FQGNSA. The CDR3 loop spans 15 amino acids. The V and J ends lost 2 bases and 5 bases respectively, with 15 bases between them. The CDR3 reads CASSLNTGARETQYF. CDR3 in DNA: TGTGCCAGCAGCTTAAATACGGGGGCCAGGGAGACCCAGTACTTC.